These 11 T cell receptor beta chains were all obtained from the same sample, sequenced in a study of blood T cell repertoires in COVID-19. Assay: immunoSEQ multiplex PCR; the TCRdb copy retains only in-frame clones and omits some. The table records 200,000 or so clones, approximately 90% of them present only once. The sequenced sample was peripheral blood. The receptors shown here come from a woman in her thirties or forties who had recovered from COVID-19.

Here the CDR3 reads CATSDAGEGRETQYF. CDR3 nucleotides: TGTGCCACCAGTGATGCGGGGGAGGGAAGGGAGACCCAGTACTTC. V gene TRBV24-1 combines with J gene TRBJ2-5, with 7 bases identical to TRBD2. The CDR3 runs to 15 residues. The germline gives CDR1 KGHDR, CDR2 SFDVKD. The J segment lost 5 bases and the V segment lost 3 bases, leaving 8 bases of the junction unmatched.

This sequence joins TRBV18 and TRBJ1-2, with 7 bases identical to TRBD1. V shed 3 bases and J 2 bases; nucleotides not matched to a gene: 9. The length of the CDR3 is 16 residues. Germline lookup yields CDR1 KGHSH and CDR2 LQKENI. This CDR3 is CASSPRQGIGNYGYTF. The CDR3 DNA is TGTGCCAGCTCACCTCGACAGGGTATAGGGAACTATGGCTACACCTTC.

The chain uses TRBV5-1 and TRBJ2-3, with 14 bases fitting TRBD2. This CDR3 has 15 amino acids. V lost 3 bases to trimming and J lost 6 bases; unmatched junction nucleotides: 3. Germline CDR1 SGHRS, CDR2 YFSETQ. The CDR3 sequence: CASSWRTSGGDTQYF. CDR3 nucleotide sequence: TGCGCCAGCAGCTGGAGGACTAGCGGGGGGGATACGCAGTATTTT. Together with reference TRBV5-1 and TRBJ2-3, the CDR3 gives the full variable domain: KAGVTQTPRYLIKTRGQQVTLSCSPISGHRSVSWYQQTPGQGLQFLFEYFSETQRNKGNFPGRFSGRQFSNSRSEMNVSTLELGDSALYLCASSWRTSGGDTQYFGPGTRLTVL.

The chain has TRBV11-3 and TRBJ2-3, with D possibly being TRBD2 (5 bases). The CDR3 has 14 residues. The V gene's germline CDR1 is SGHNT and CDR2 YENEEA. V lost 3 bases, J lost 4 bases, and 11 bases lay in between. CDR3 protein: CASSFNLGADTQYF. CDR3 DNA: TGTGCCAGCAGCTTCAACCTGGGAGCAGATACGCAGTATTTT. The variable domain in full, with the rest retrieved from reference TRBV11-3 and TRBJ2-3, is EAGVVQSPRYKIIEKKQPVAFWCNPISGHNTLYWYLQNLGQGPELLIRYENEEAVDDSQLPKDRFSAERLKGVDSTLKIQPAELGDSAVYLCASSFNLGADTQYFGPGTRLTVL.

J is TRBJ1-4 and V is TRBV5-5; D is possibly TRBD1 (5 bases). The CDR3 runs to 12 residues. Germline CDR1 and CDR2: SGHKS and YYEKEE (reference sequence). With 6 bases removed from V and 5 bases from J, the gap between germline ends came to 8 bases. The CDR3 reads CASKAGNEKLFF. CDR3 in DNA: TGTGCCAGCAAGGCAGGGAATGAAAAACTGTTTTTT.

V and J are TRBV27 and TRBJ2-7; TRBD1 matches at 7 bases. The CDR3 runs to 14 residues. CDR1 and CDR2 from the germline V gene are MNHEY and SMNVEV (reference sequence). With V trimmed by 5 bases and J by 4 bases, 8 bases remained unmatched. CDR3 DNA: TGTGCCAGCAGTCCCTGGGACAGCGCTTACGAGCAGTACTTC. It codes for CASSPWDSAYEQYF.

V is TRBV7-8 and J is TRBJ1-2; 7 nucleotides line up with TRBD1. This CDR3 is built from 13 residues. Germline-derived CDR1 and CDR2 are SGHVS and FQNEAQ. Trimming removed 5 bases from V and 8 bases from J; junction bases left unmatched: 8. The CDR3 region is CASSLDREAGYTF. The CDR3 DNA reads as TGTGCCAGCAGCCTCGACAGGGAGGCAGGCTACACCTTC.

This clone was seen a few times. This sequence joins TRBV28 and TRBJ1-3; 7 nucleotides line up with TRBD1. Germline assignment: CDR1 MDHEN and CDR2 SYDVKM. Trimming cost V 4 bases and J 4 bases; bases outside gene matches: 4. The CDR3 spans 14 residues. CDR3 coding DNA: TGTGCCAGCAGTTCCGAGGGGGCGGGAAACACCATATATTTT. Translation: CASSSEGAGNTIYF.

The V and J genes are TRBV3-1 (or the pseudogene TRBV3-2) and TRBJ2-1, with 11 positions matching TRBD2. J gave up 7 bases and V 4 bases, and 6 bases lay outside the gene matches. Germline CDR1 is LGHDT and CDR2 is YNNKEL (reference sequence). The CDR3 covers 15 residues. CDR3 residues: CASSPILAGVNEQFF. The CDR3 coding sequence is TGTGCCAGCAGCCCGATACTAGCGGGAGTGAATGAGCAGTTCTTC.

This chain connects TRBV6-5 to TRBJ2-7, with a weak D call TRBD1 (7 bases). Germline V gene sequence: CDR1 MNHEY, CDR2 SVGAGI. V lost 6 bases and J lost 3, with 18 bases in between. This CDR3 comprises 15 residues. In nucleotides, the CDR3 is TGTGCCAGCAGCATGACAGGAGGGGGCCTCTACGAGCAGTACTTC. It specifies CASSMTGGGLYEQYF.

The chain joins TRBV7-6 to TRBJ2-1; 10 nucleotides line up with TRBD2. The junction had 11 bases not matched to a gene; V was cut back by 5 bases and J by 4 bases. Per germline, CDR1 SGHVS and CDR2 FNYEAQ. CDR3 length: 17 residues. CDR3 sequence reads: CASSPGAGGGPYNEQFF. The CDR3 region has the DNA TGTGCCAGCAGCCCGGGAGCGGGAGGGGGGCCTTACAATGAGCAGTTCTTC.